This T cell receptor (beta chain) comes out of a study of blood T cell repertoires in COVID-19. TCRdb keeps only in-frame clones here, not all; method: immunoSEQ multiplex PCR. The sample has approximately 480,000 clones, 85% to 90% seen once. This CDR3 has 15 amino acids. In germline, CDR1 is LNHDA, CDR2 SQIVND (reference sequence). Trimming cost V 0 bases and J 4 bases, with 12 bases left between them. The clonotype comes from a man between 18 and 29 years old with COVID-19, enrolled during active disease. The sequencing input was peripheral blood. This chain uses TRBV19 with TRBJ1-1; no clear D. For the CDR3, the DNA is TGTGCCAGTAGTATAGAGGGGAGCCGACGCACTGAAGCTTTCTTT. Translated, it gives CASSIEGSRRTEAFF.